This paragraph reports one T cell receptor (beta chain). Its antigen is currently unknown. The data belong to a study of shared clonotypes between healthy human individuals. Germline V gene lookup returns CDR1 SGHRS and CDR2 YFSETQ. V gave up 3 bases and J gave up 3 bases; unmatched junction bases: 13. There are 17 residues in the CDR3. Each sample came from a Caucasian adult donor living in Nashville, Tennessee. CD45RA+ naive and CD45RA-negative memory subsets were separated from CD4+ cells. The study, taken as a whole, reports: Naive subsets generally exceeded memory subsets in estimated richness. Rarefaction revealed incomplete sorted-subset sequencing despite large depth.

The protocol was immunoSEQ multiplex PCR, while the TCRdb copy is restricted to in-frame clones and leaves out a portion. The sample has roughly 700,000 clones, roughly 70% seen once; the top ten hold approximately 1.8%. The V gene is TRBV5-1, the J gene TRBJ1-2; 8 nucleotides line up with TRBD1. Sequenced: memory CD4+ T cells sorted from blood. Regarding subset: CD45RA-negative fraction. This TCR was sampled from a young woman in good health. CDR3 nucleotides: TGCGCCAGCAGCTCCGATAGACAGGGGCCTTTTGACTATGGCTACACCTTC. Translated, it gives CASSSDRQGPFDYGYTF.